These 22 T cell receptor beta chains originate from one sample sequenced in a study of T cells in Graves' hyperthyroidism and ophthalmopathy. Amplification yielded TCR beta CDR3 regions, with RNA transcripts as the source. HTBI primers drove first-round RT-PCR of the TCR CDR3. TCRdb re-analysed the multiplex PCR reads in MiXCR, keeping a single row per CDR3 protein. The data show 550,000 to 700,000 distinct CDR3 sequences, with roughly 50% seen just once and under 20% held by the top ten. The sequencing sample was made of peripheral blood or thyroid tissue (not recorded which). These receptors were obtained from an adult woman with Graves' disease, either hyperthyroidism or ophthalmopathy (not recorded which).

V gene TRBV7-9 combines with J gene TRBJ1-5; D is undetermined. The V gene lost 5 bases and the J gene lost 0 bases, with 8 bases spanning the gap. Germline V gene sequence: CDR1 SEHNR, CDR2 FQNEAQ (reference sequence). The CDR3 consists of 14 residues. CDR3 sequence: CASSAPYSNQPQHF. Here the CDR3 DNA reads TGTGCCAGCAGCGCACCTTATAGCAATCAGCCCCAGCATTTT.

This clonotype was recorded at least ten times. J is TRBJ2-7 and V is TRBV14; D is unclear. Germline assignment: CDR1 SGHDN and CDR2 FVKESK. There are 14 residues in the CDR3. V lost 4 bases to trimming and J lost 6 bases, with 16 bases between them. The CDR3 spells CASSPLTVPGEQYF. In DNA, the CDR3 is TGTGCCAGCAGCCCCCTCACAGTTCCGGGCGAGCAGTACTTC.

Worth noting for this clonotype: Sequence at one end of the junction differs from germline and may be a read error. J is TRBJ2-2 and V is TRBV5-1; tentative D call: TRBD2 (5 bases). CDR3 size: 12 residues. The germline V gene has CDR1 SGHRS and CDR2 YFSETQ. In DNA, the CDR3 is TGCGCCAGCAGCTCCAACACCGGGGAGCTGCTTTTT. Its protein is CASSSNTGELLF.

This chain uses TRBV19 with TRBJ1-5, with D perhaps TRBD1 (5 bases). The CDR3 loop spans 14 amino acids. CDR1 LNHDA and CDR2 SQIVND come from the germline V gene (reference sequence). V was trimmed by 5 bases and J by 3 bases, leaving 11 bases between them. The CDR3 region has the DNA TGTGCCAGTAGTGAAGGACAAGTCAATCAGCCCCAGCATTTT. Residues: CASSEGQVNQPQHF.

A note on this clonotype: Without the conserved terminal phenylalanine or tryptophan, this CDR3 likely stems from a read error. The DNA is left out, because the CDR3 cannot be placed on it with certainty; the CDR3 is given as TCRdb lists it. The chain carries TRBV20-1 and TRBJ1-6; TRBD1 reflects the table's D call only, with no check against the DNA. The CDR3 length equals 8 residues, ends included. Germline assignment: CDR1 DFQATT and CDR2 SNEGSKA (reference sequence). The CDR3 spells CSARRPHT.

The chain couples TRBV7-9 to TRBJ2-5, with 8 bases matching TRBD1. The trim removed 6 bases at V and 5 bases at J, leaving 17 bases unmatched. Per the germline V gene, CDR1 is SEHNR and CDR2 is FQNEAQ (reference sequence). The CDR3 is made up of 17 amino acids. The CDR3 protein is CASSLGSTGGSLETQYF. Written as DNA, the CDR3 is TGTGCCAGCAGTTTGGGATCCACAGGGGGGAGCTTGGAGACCCAGTACTTC.

This clonotype was seen many times. The chain couples TRBV7-8 to TRBJ2-7, with TRBD1 matching over 7 bases. The CDR3 loop spans 14 amino acids. The junction had 4 bases not matched to a gene; V was cut back by 5 bases and J by 0 bases. The germline V gene has CDR1 SGHVS and CDR2 FQNEAQ. CDR3 sequence: CASSAGTVSYEQYF. CDR3 nucleotides: TGTGCCAGCAGCGCCGGGACAGTCTCCTACGAGCAGTACTTC.

The V gene is TRBV7-2, the J gene TRBJ1-5, with D possibly being TRBD1 (6 bases). Trimming removed 1 base at V and 7 bases at J, with 8 bases between. Germline V lookup: CDR1 SGHTA, CDR2 FQGNSA. The CDR3 is made up of 13 amino acids. This CDR3 reads CASSLGTEQPQHF. The CDR3 coding sequence is TGTGCCAGCAGCTTAGGGACAGAGCAGCCCCAGCATTTT.

About this clonotype itself: One end of the junction varies from germline; a read error may be responsible. This chain links TRBV6-5 with TRBJ2-5; 10 bases agree with TRBD2. The CDR3 runs to 18 residues. Looked up from germline, CDR1 is MNHEY and CDR2 is SVGAGI. CDR3 in DNA: TGTGCCATCAGTTACAGGGCTAGCGGGAGTTTTATTGGAGAGACCCAGTACTTC. This translates into CAISYRASGSFIGETQYF.

This clonotype was found a few times. This may be a read error: a much more frequent sequence differs by one nucleotide. The chain is built from TRBV2 and TRBJ2-5, with a tentative D call TRBD2 (6 bases). V lost 6 bases to trimming and J lost 7 bases, with 21 bases between them. The V gene's germline CDR1 is SNHLY and CDR2 FYNNEI. The CDR3 runs 15 residues. The CDR3 nucleotides are TGTGCCAGCAGCCTCGTAGGGACGGCGGGGCGGACCCAGTACTTC. It codes for CASSLVGTAGRTQYF.

This clonotype has at least ten counts. The chain recombines TRBV3-1 with TRBJ1-4; no definite D call. Germline values: CDR1 LGHDT, CDR2 YNNKEL (reference sequence). The CDR3 loop spans 14 amino acids. Trimming took off 2 bases at V and 7 bases at J, with 11 bases between the two ends. CDR3 DNA: TGTGCCAGCAGCCAATCGGCCAGCGGTGAAAAACTGTTTTTT. Translation: CASSQSASGEKLFF.

The chain employs TRBV7-8 and TRBJ2-5; 7 bases agree with TRBD1. With V trimmed by 4 bases and J by 4 bases, 9 bases remained unmatched. Germline V gene data show CDR1 as SGHVS and CDR2 as FQNEAQ. This CDR3 has 15 residues. The CDR3 loop reads CASSSLQGGGETQYF. CDR3 bases: TGTGCCAGCAGCTCGCTCCAAGGGGGCGGAGAGACCCAGTACTTC. The full variable domain, completed using reference TRBV7-8 and TRBJ2-5, is GAGVSQSPRYKVAKRGQDVALRCDPISGHVSLFWYQQALGQGPEFLTYFQNEAQLDKSGLPSDRFFAERPEGSVSTLKIQRTQQEDSAVYLCASSSLQGGGETQYFGPGTRLLVL.

At least ten counts were recorded for this clonotype. The chain joins TRBV5-1 to TRBJ2-7; D is perhaps TRBD2 (6 bases). The V gene's germline CDR1 is SGHRS and CDR2 YFSETQ. The ends were cut back, 6 bases at V and 1 base at J, with 14 bases in the middle. The CDR3 totals 14 residues. The CDR3 DNA reads TGCGCCAGCATCCAGGATAGCGGTTCCTACGAGCAGTACTTC. Translating gives CASIQDSGSYEQYF.

This clonotype was seen a few times. The chain is built from TRBV28 and TRBJ1-2; no clear D. Looked up from germline, CDR1 is MDHEN and CDR2 is SYDVKM. Trimming removed 2 bases at V and 4 bases at J, with 8 bases between. CDR3 length: 13 residues. CDR3 in DNA: TGTGCCAGCAGTTTAACGGACTTCTATGGCTACACCTTC. This encodes CASSLTDFYGYTF.

This clonotype has ten or more counts. The V gene is TRBV7-2, the J gene TRBJ2-5, with D tentatively TRBD2 (5 bases). CDR1 and CDR2 from the germline V gene are SGHTA and FQGNSA. With 6 bases removed from V and 4 bases from J, the gap between germline ends came to 24 bases. There are 17 residues in the CDR3. The CDR3 protein is CASSLTILGFNGETQYF. In DNA, the CDR3 is TGTGCCAGCAGTCTAACCATACTAGGTTTTAACGGAGAGACCCAGTACTTC.

V gene TRBV7-6 combines with J gene TRBJ2-5; the D gene is possibly TRBD2 (6 bases). Germline CDR1 reads SGHVS; CDR2 reads FNYEAQ. Trimming took off 3 bases at V and 8 bases at J, with 16 bases between the two ends. The CDR3 contains 14 residues. In nucleotides, the CDR3 is TGTGCCAGCAGCTTGGAGACGGGAGAGGCTACCCAGTACTTC. As protein: CASSLETGEATQYF.

Many counts were recorded for this clonotype. This chain connects TRBV6-5 to TRBJ2-2, with unresolved D. The CDR3 is made up of 12 amino acids. Germline V CDR1 and CDR2: MNHEY, SVGAGI. Trimming took 6 bases from V and 5 from J, leaving 7 bases between them. CDR3 sequence (DNA): TGTGCCAGCAGGAAACCGACCGGGGAGCTGTTTTTT. Protein product: CASRKPTGELFF.

V is TRBV15 and J is TRBJ1-2, with 7 nucleotides matching TRBD1. CDR3 size: 13 residues. Trimming took 1 base from V and 6 from J; bases not matched to a gene: 2. CDR1 LNHNV and CDR2 YYDKDF come from the germline V gene (reference sequence). The CDR3 loop reads CATSRARGDGYTF. CDR3 coding DNA: TGTGCCACCAGCAGAGCCAGGGGGGATGGCTACACCTTC.

The chain uses TRBV7-2 and TRBJ2-2; 8 nucleotides agree with TRBD2. This CDR3 spans 15 amino acids. CDR1 and CDR2 from the germline V gene are SGHTA and FQGNSA. V lost 5 bases to trimming and J lost 3 bases; unmatched junction nucleotides: 5. CDR3 amino acids: CASSPTSGHTGELFF. The CDR3 region has the DNA TGTGCCAGCAGCCCAACTAGCGGTCACACCGGGGAGCTGTTTTTT.

The chain carries TRBV2 and TRBJ1-2; no definite D call. Deletions cut 1 base from V and 4 bases from J, with 10 bases between. Per germline, CDR1 SNHLY and CDR2 FYNNEI. The CDR3 has 14 residues. The CDR3 protein is CASSEEDSAYGYTF. The CDR3 coding sequence is TGTGCCAGCAGTGAAGAAGACTCAGCCTATGGCTACACCTTC.

In its sample, this clonotype was seen a few times. For the CDR3, the DNA is TGTGCCAGCAACGGTGATACACCCTATGGCTACACCTTC. Translated: CASNGDTPYGYTF. The gene calls are TRBV13 and TRBJ1-2; D gene ambiguous. Germline CDR1 reads PRHDT; CDR2 reads FYEKMQ (reference sequence). V gave up 7 bases and J gave up 4 bases, with 13 bases separating them. The CDR3 has 13 residues. The full variable domain, with the rest looked up from reference TRBV13 and TRBJ1-2, is AAGVIQSPRHLIKEKRETATLKCYPIPRHDTVYWYQQGPGQDPQFLISFYEKMQSDKGSIPDRFSAQQFSDYHSELNMSSLELGDSALYFCASNGDTPYGYTFGSGTRLTVV.

The rearrangement uses TRBV29-1 and TRBJ1-2; 9 bases fit TRBD1. Looked up from germline, CDR1 is SQVTM and CDR2 is ANQGSEA. Trimming removed 6 bases from V and 4 bases from J; junction bases left unmatched: 9. This CDR3 contains 14 residues. CDR3 protein: CSVGTGMGIYGYTF. The DNA for the CDR3 is TGCAGCGTGGGGACAGGGATGGGTATCTATGGCTACACCTTC. Filled out from reference TRBV29-1 and TRBJ1-2, the complete variable domain reads SAVISQKPSRDICQRGTSLTIQCQVDSQVTMMFWYRQQPGQSLTLIATANQGSEATYESGFVIDKFPISRPNLTFSTLTVSNMSPEDSSIYLCSVGTGMGIYGYTFGSGTRLTVV.